The clone carrying this T cell receptor beta chain was found many times. Its antigen remains unidentified. CD45RO/CCR7/CD25/CD127/CD95/CD27 sorting isolated CD4+ naive, central memory, regulatory and stem cell-like memory cells. Each sorted population was over 95% pure. This CDR3 has 12 amino acids. V was trimmed by 4 bases and J by 4 bases, leaving 9 bases between them. Germline lookup yields CDR1 GTSNPN and CDR2 SVGIG (reference sequence). These data belong to a study of beta chain features in type 1 diabetes. Study-level background: Age and gender were similar between patients and healthy donors, as were cell yields.

What was sequenced were expressed TCRB transcripts, since all of the isolated RNA had been reverse transcribed. The assay was immunoSEQ multiplex PCR, and TCRdb's table has in-frame clones only and misses some. Of around 170,000 clones in the sample, roughly 9.1% are singletons; the top ten hold about 2.1%. Study-wide results and limits: Overrepresentation of cells with high TCR expression could result from cDNA sequencing.

Sample: central memory CD4+ T cells from blood. The chain employs TRBV30 and TRBJ2-3; a weak D match, TRBD1 (6 bases). The TCR originated in a woman younger than 30 in good health. The CDR3: CAWMAGADTQYF. CDR3 in DNA: TGTGCCTGGATGGCAGGGGCAGATACGCAGTATTTT.